This TCR beta chain was sequenced during a study of blood T cell repertoires in COVID-19 (dated by TCRdb to the early 2020s). The study in broad terms: Samples from collaborators originated in the United States, Italy and Spain and spanned both the acute and convalescent phases of COVID-19. The material from the prospective study consisted of cDNA or gDNA derived from T cells, B-cell-depleted T cells, or PBMCs. Deeply sampled blood TCRbeta repertoires from subjects exposed to, actively infected with, or recovered from COVID-19 were included in the dataset. Where HLA class I and class II types were available, the types were taken from metadata supplied by the sample provider, not from assay-based typing. The repertoires were released in a freely available public database meant as a resource for research on the immune response to SARS-CoV-2. The samples were drawn from the first 160 participants of the ongoing ImmuneRACE study and from 1,254 subjects provided by 6 global collaborators. Sample metadata almost always included a de-identified subject ID, COVID-19 status, age in years and sex.

For CDR1 and CDR2, the germline V gene (reference sequence) lists SGHKS and YYEKEE. Clipping removes 0 bases from V and 7 bases from J, with 5 as the unmatched junction base count. The CDR3, cysteine through phenylalanine, is 14 amino acids long. CDR3 DNA is the only sequence kept; it has 42 bases, read in frame from the first base. Whole blood was collected in K2EDTA tubes by collaborating institutions according to the institutions' own protocols. Collaborator samples were shipped for TCRbeta analysis as frozen whole blood, isolated PBMCs, or DNA extracted from either sample type. Broad study findings and their caveats: The amount of clinical and demographic metadata varied by source and participant and was provided uncurated.

A word on this clone: Its antigen remains unidentified. No clone much larger than this one lies a single base away; base qualities are absent.

The immunoSEQ Assay, a bias-controlled multiplex PCR, was used to amplify TCRbeta CDR3 regions from genomic DNA. The authors processed their data as follows. Nucleated cell counts per sample were estimated from amplification of reference gene primers within the assay. Sequence reads were collapsed and filtered to measure the absolute abundance of every unique TCRbeta CDR3 rearrangement. For each sample, productive Simpson clonality was calculated as the square root of Simpson's diversity index over productive rearrangements. TCRdb mirrors the immuneACCESS table, restricted to in-frame sequences. Some clones are absent from its copies; in checked studies, under half trace to an unresolved V gene, and the reason for the others is unknown. That table is the source of V, J and clone size, and D and trimming were worked out from the DNA. The sample profile shows over 150,000 clones; about 86% of them were found once. Clones ranked in the top ten supply under 9.5% of the sample.

The sequence derives from a middle-aged man with active or convalescent COVID-19. Sequenced: peripheral blood. The chain employs TRBV5-5 and TRBJ2-7; TRBD1 agrees with 9 junctional bases. The sequenced DNA is TGTGCCAGCAGCTTGGGGGGACAGGGTGGTGAGCAGTACTTC. This sequence encodes CASSLGGQGGEQYF.